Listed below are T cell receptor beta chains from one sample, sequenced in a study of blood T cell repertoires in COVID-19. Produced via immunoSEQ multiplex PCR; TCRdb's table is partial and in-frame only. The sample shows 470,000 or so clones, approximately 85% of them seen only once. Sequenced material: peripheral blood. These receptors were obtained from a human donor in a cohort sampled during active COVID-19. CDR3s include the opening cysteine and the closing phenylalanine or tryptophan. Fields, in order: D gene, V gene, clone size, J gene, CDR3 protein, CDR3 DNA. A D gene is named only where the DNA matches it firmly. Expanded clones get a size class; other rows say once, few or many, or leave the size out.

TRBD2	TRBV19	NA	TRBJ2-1	CASSVLAALLNEQFF	TGTGCCAGTAGTGTACTAGCGGCCCTCCTCAATGAGCAGTTCTTC
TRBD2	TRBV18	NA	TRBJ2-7	CASSPNTSGLGYEQYF	TGTGCCAGCTCACCGAATACTAGCGGGTTGGGATACGAGCAGTACTTC
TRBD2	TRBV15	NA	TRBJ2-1	CATSRGTLAEGNEQFF	TGTGCCACCAGCAGAGGGACACTAGCGGAGGGAAATGAGCAGTTCTTC
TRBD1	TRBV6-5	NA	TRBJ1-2	CASRGQGAPYGYTF	TGTGCCAGCAGGGGACAGGGGGCCCCATATGGCTACACCTTC
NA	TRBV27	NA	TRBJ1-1	CASSLSGRVTTKAFF	TGTGCCAGCAGTTTATCGGGCAGGGTAACGACAAAAGCTTTCTTT
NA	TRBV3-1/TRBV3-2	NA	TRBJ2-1	CASSARGGAGNEQFF	TGTGCCAGCAGCGCTCGAGGGGGGGCCGGGAATGAGCAGTTCTTC
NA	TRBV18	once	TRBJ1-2	CASSPRSFYGYTF	TGTGCCAGCTCACCACGCAGTTTCTATGGCTACACCTTC
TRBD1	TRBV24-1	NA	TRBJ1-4	CATSDPSTGKGEKLFF	TGTGCCACCAGTGATCCTTCGACAGGGAAGGGTGAAAAACTGTTTTTT
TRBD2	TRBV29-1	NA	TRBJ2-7	CSVAPTSGSYEQYF	TGCAGCGTTGCCCCAACTAGCGGGAGCTACGAGCAGTACTTC
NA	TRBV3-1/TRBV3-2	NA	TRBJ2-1	CASSYGQRVYNEQFF	TGTGCCAGCAGCTATGGACAGAGAGTCTACAATGAGCAGTTCTTC
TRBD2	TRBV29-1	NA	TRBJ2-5	CSVVVGRASGRWETQYF	TGCAGCGTTGTCGTGGGGAGAGCTAGCGGGAGGTGGGAGACCCAGTACTTC
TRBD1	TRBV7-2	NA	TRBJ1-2	CASSFRDRVSQGYTF	TGTGCCAGCAGCTTCCGGGACAGGGTCTCGCAGGGCTACACCTTC
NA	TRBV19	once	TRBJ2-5	CASSATRVGETQYF	TGTGCCAGTAGTGCCACTAGGGTGGGAGAGACCCAGTACTTC
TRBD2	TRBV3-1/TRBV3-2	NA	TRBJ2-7	CASSQGISGSRIGEQYF	TGTGCCAGCAGCCAAGGGATTAGCGGGAGCAGGATAGGCGAGCAGTACTTC
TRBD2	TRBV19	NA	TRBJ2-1	CASSRLAESSYNEQFF	TGTGCCAGTAGTCGACTAGCCGAAAGCTCCTACAATGAGCAGTTCTTC
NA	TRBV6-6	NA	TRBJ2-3	CASTLRVSDTQYF	TGTGCCAGCACTCTCCGGGTTTCTGATACGCAGTATTTT
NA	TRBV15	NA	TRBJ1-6	CATSSTTSLPLHF	TGTGCCACCAGTTCCACAACATCTTTACCCCTCCACTTT
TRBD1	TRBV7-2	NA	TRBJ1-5	CASSTIHRGPGQPQHF	TGTGCCAGCAGTACGATCCACAGGGGGCCGGGTCAGCCCCAGCATTTT
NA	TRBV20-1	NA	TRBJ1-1	CSARKRAEAFF	TGCAGTGCTAGGAAGCGGGCTGAAGCTTTCTTT
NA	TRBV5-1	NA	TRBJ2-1	CASSPDSPSYNEQFF	TGCGCCAGCAGCCCTGACTCCCCCTCCTACAATGAGCAGTTCTTC
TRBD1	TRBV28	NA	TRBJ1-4	CASSLRQGAIEKLFF	TGTGCCAGCAGTCTCAGACAGGGGGCAATAGAAAAACTGTTTTTT
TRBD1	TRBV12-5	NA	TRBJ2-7	CASGRRGQGNEQYF	TGTGCTAGTGGCCGCCGGGGACAGGGGAACGAGCAGTACTTC
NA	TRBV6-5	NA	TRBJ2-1	CASSRTDYNEQFF	TGTGCCAGCAGCCGGACAGATTACAATGAGCAGTTCTTC
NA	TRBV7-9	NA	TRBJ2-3	CASSLGGNSDTQYF	TGTGCCAGCAGCTTGGGGGGTAACAGCGATACGCAGTATTTT
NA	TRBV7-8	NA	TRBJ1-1	CASSFNQGTAFF	TGTGCCAGCAGCTTTAATCAGGGGACGGCTTTCTTT
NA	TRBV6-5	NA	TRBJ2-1	CASSLLTGSYEQFF	TGTGCCAGCAGCCTACTGACAGGTAGTTATGAGCAGTTCTTC
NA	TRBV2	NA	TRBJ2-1	CASSLLRSSYNEQFF	TGTGCCAGCAGTTTACTAAGAAGCTCCTACAATGAGCAGTTCTTC